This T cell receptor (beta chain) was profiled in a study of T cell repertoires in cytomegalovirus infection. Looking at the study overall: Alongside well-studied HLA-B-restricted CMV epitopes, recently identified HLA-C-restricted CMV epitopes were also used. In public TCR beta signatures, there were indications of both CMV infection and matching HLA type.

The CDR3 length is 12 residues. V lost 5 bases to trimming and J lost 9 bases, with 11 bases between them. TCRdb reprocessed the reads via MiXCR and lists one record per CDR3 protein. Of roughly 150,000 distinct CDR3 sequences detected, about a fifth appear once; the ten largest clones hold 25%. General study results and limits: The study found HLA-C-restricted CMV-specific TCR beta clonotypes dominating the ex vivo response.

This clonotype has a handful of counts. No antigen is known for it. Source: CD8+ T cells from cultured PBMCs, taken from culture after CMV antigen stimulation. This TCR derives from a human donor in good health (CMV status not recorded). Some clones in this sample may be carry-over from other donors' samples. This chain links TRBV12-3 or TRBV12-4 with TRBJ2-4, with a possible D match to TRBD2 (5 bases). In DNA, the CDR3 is TGTGCCAGCAGTCCCAGCGGAGGCATTCAGTACTTC. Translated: CASSPSGGIQYF.